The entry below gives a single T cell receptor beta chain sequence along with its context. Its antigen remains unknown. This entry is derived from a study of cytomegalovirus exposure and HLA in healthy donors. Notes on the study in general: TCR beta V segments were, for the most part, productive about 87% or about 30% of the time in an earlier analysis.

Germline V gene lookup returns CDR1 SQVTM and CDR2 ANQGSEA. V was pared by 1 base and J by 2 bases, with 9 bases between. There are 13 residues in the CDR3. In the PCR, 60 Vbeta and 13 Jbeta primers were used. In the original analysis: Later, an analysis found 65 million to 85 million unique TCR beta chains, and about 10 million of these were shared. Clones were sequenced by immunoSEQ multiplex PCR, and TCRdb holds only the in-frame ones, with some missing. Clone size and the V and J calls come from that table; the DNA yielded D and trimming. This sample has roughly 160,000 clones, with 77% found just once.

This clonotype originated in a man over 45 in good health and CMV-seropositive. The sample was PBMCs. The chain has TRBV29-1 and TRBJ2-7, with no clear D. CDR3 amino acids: CSVEVAQAYEQYF. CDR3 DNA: TGCAGCGTTGAAGTGGCCCAAGCCTACGAGCAGTACTTC.